This TCR beta chain was sequenced during a study of shared clonotypes between healthy human individuals. Study results and caveats: With few donors, the genetic and exposure-history diversity represented was limited. Shared clonotypes across all four donors exceeded non-shared ones in generation probability.

CD8 cells regarded as naive lacked CD45RO, were positively chosen for CCR7, and omitted terminally differentiated effector memory CD45RA+ cells. J lost 4 bases, V lost 8 bases, and 10 bases had no gene match. This CDR3 is built from 14 residues. CDR1 SGHAT and CDR2 FQNNGV come from the germline V gene. Sequencing was performed with immunoSEQ multiplex PCR; in TCRdb, only in-frame clones are kept and a portion is missing. The table records over 800,000 clones, 80% to 95% of them present only once. Regarding this clone: Antigen specificity is unknown.

This chain links TRBV11-2 with TRBJ2-7; TRBD2 matches 8 bases. The sequence came from a man aged 30 to 39 in good health. Sequenced sample: naive CD8+ T cells sorted from blood. The CDR3: CASGLSGSYYEQYF. DNA of the CDR3: TGTGCCAGCGGCCTAAGCGGGAGTTATTACGAGCAGTACTTC.